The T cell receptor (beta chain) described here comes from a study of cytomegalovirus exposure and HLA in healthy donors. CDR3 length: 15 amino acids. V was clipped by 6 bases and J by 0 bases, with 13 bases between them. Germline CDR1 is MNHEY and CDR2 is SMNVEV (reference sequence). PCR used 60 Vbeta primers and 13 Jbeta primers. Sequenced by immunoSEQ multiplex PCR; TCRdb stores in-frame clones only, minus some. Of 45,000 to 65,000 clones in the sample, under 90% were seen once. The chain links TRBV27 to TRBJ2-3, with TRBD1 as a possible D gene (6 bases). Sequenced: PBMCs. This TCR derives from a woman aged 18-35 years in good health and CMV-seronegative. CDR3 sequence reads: CASSPTGRSTDTQYF. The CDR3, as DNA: TGTGCCAGCAGCCCTACAGGGAGAAGCACAGATACGCAGTATTTT.